The 31 T cell receptor beta chains listed next were all sequenced from one sample in a study of T cell responses to AZD1222 COVID-19 vaccine. Clones were sequenced by immunoSEQ multiplex PCR, and TCRdb holds only the in-frame ones, with some missing. The sample has 160,000 or so clones, 75% to 90% seen once. The specimen was peripheral blood, collected 28 days after the second dose of the MenACWY control vaccine. The origin of the receptors is an adult who received the MenACWY meningococcal vaccine as a control.

This chain connects TRBV10-3 to TRBJ2-7; D unresolved. V was clipped by 4 bases and J by 2 bases, with 9 bases between them. Germline values: CDR1 ENHRY, CDR2 SYGVKD. CDR3 length equals 13 residues. CDR3 protein: CAISASLTYEQYF. As DNA, the CDR3 is TGTGCCATCAGTGCTTCGTTAACCTACGAGCAGTACTTC.

As to this clone: Distinct nucleotide sequences in the sample also encode this CDR3. The chain combines TRBV7-8 with TRBJ2-5; the match to TRBD1 covers 7 bases. CDR1 and CDR2 from the germline V gene are SGHVS and FQNEAQ. V lost 5 bases, J lost 5 bases, and 2 bases stayed unmatched. This CDR3 is built from 12 residues. The CDR3 DNA reads as TGTGCCAGCAGCCCCAGGGGGGAGACCCAGTACTTC. This translates into CASSPRGETQYF.

The sample holds a few counts of this clone. The V call is TRBV12-3 or TRBV12-4, the J call TRBJ1-1; tentatively, D is TRBD1 (6 bases). This CDR3 spans 13 amino acids. V was shortened by 5 bases and J by 2 bases, with 9 bases between the two germline ends. This CDR3 reads CASSQGFNTEAFF. The CDR3 DNA sequence: TGTGCCAGCAGTCAGGGGTTTAACACTGAAGCTTTCTTT.

The rearrangement links TRBV7-2 to TRBJ1-5; tentatively, D is TRBD1 (5 bases). Per germline, CDR1 SGHTA and CDR2 FQGNSA. Trimming stripped 5 bases from V and 5 bases from J, with 10 bases between. The CDR3 runs to 13 residues. CDR3 in amino acids: CASSRPGDQPQHF. The CDR3 nucleotides read TGTGCCAGCAGCCGCCCGGGGGATCAGCCCCAGCATTTT.

The V and J genes are TRBV28 and TRBJ1-1, with 9 bases aligning to TRBD1. Germline CDR1 reads MDHEN; CDR2 reads SYDVKM. The CDR3 spans 14 residues. V shed 4 bases, J shed 11 bases, and the junction held 11 bases outside the gene matches. The CDR3 spells CASSWGPTGGQAFF. CDR3 nucleotides: TGTGCCAGCAGTTGGGGGCCTACAGGGGGCCAGGCTTTCTTT.

V gene TRBV28 combines with J gene TRBJ1-1, with D perhaps TRBD1 (5 bases). Per germline, CDR1 MDHEN and CDR2 SYDVKM. The CDR3 has 13 residues. Trimming removed 3 bases from V and 6 bases from J, with 11 bases in between. The CDR3: CASSFRLGAEAFF. The CDR3 DNA is TGTGCCAGCAGTTTCCGACTAGGGGCTGAAGCTTTCTTT.

This clone was picked up one time. The chain links TRBV27 to TRBJ2-7, with D possibly matching TRBD1 (5 bases). Germline CDR1 MNHEY, CDR2 SMNVEV (reference sequence). The CDR3 spans 17 residues. V was pared by 3 bases and J by 0 bases, with 18 bases between. CDR3 amino acids: CASSFVRPGLNSYEQYF. DNA of the CDR3: TGTGCCAGCAGTTTCGTGAGGCCAGGGCTTAACTCCTACGAGCAGTACTTC.

This sequence joins TRBV7-2 and TRBJ1-5; D gene unclear. This CDR3 has 13 amino acids. The V end was cut by 2 bases, the J end by 9 bases, with 11 bases between. The V gene's germline CDR1 is SGHTA and CDR2 FQGNSA. CDR3 nucleotide sequence: TGTGCCAGCAGCTTACCTTATGGAGGGCCCCAGCATTTT. Protein product: CASSLPYGGPQHF.

V usage is TRBV28 and J usage is TRBJ1-5; 10 nucleotides agree with TRBD1. The germline V gene encodes CDR1 MDHEN and CDR2 SYDVKM. The CDR3 runs to 13 residues. J gave up 5 bases and V 11 bases, and 6 bases lay outside the gene matches. For the CDR3, the DNA is TGTGCCTCTTCGACAGGGGGCCATCAGCCCCAGCATTTT. This gives the protein CASSTGGHQPQHF.

J is TRBJ1-4 and V is TRBV28; perhaps TRBD1 as D (5 bases). The CDR3 has 17 residues. Trimming took 1 base from V and 0 from J, leaving 12 bases between them. From germline, CDR1 is MDHEN and CDR2 SYDVKM. CDR3 coding DNA: TGTGCCAGCAGTTTATCCGGACAACTAACAACTAATGAAAAACTGTTTTTT. Its translation: CASSLSGQLTTNEKLFF. Supplemented by reference TRBV28 and TRBJ1-4, the full variable domain reads DVKVTQSSRYLVKRTGEKVFLECVQDMDHENMFWYRQDPGLGLRLIYFSYDVKMKEKGDIPEGYSVSREKKERFSLILESASTNQTSMYLCASSLSGQLTTNEKLFFGSGTQLSVL.

The chain couples TRBV15 to TRBJ1-2; D unresolved. CDR1 LNHNV and CDR2 YYDKDF come from the germline V gene (reference sequence). Trimming pared 1 base from V and 3 bases from J, leaving 3 bases between. This CDR3 contains 12 residues. CDR3: CATSRGDYGYTF. The CDR3 DNA sequence: TGTGCCACCAGCAGAGGAGACTATGGCTACACCTTC.

J is TRBJ1-4 and V is TRBV4-3; the D is unclear. Trimming left V 1 base short and J 1 base short, with 13 bases between. The CDR3 is 17 amino acids. Germline CDR1 is LGHNA and CDR2 is YSLEER. CDR3 amino acids: CASSQGPGGRTNEKLFF. For the CDR3, the DNA is TGCGCCAGCAGCCAAGGCCCCGGCGGGAGAACTAATGAAAAACTGTTTTTT.

The rearrangement uses TRBV12-3 or TRBV12-4 and TRBJ1-2; D unclear. The CDR3 spans 13 residues. V gave up 4 bases and J gave up 4 bases, with 10 bases separating them. Here the CDR3 DNA reads TGTGCCAGCAGTTCGGGCCTCTCCTATGGCTACACCTTC. This gives the protein CASSSGLSYGYTF.

The chain's CDR3 is CASSPGQGVTLNSYGYTF. Here the CDR3 DNA reads TGTGCCAGCTCACCCGGCCAGGGCGTCACCTTAAATTCCTATGGCTACACCTTC. J is TRBJ1-2 and V is TRBV18, with D perhaps matching TRBD1 (5 bases). V lost 3 bases and J lost 4, with 24 bases in between. The CDR3 is 18 amino acids. CDR1 KGHSH and CDR2 LQKENI come from the germline V gene.

This clone was seen just once. The chain uses TRBV15 and TRBJ1-2; maybe TRBD1 (6 bases). Deletions cut 4 bases from V and 4 bases from J, with 16 bases between. The germline V gene encodes CDR1 LNHNV and CDR2 YYDKDF (reference sequence). The CDR3 is 15 amino acids. For the CDR3, the DNA is TGTGCCACCAGCAAAGAGTTAACAGGGACCTATGGCTACACCTTC. This encodes CATSKELTGTYGYTF.

This clone is classed as medium-sized. The gene calls are TRBV4-1 and TRBJ1-2, with TRBD1 matching 10 bases. The CDR3 has 17 amino acids. The V gene's germline CDR1 is MGHRA and CDR2 YSYEKL. With V trimmed by 4 bases and J by 4 bases, 12 bases remained unmatched. CDR3: CASSPRGGTGDPYGYTF. As DNA, the CDR3 is TGCGCCAGCAGCCCACGGGGCGGGACAGGGGACCCCTATGGCTACACCTTC.

This rearrangement joins TRBV6-5 to TRBJ2-1; a weak D match, TRBD2 (6 bases). Deletions cut 6 bases from V and 10 bases from J, with 19 bases between. Germline CDR1 reads MNHEY; CDR2 reads SVGAGI. The CDR3 totals 14 residues. CDR3 residues: CASREGQGRWEQFF. The CDR3 nucleotides read TGTGCCAGCAGGGAGGGCCAGGGCCGTTGGGAGCAGTTCTTC.

This chain connects TRBV10-1 to TRBJ1-2, with TRBD1 matching 7 bases. The CDR3 has 13 amino acids. CDR1 and CDR2 from the germline V gene are WNHNN and SYGVQD (reference sequence). V lost 5 bases and J lost 8; bases outside the gene matches: 8. The CDR3 DNA sequence: TGCGCCAGCAGTCCGACAGGGAGTATAGGCTACACCTTC. Translation gives CASSPTGSIGYTF.

The chain joins TRBV7-2 to TRBJ2-7, with TRBD1 matching 10 bases. J was trimmed by 2 bases and V by 9 bases; bases with no gene match: 13. The CDR3 has 16 amino acids. Germline CDR1 SGHTA, CDR2 FQGNSA. CDR3 amino acids: CASSRLTGQGTYEQYF. CDR3 sequence (DNA): TGTGCCAGTTCGCGGCTGACGGGACAGGGGACCTACGAGCAGTACTTC.

This chain links TRBV24-1 with TRBJ2-7; D might be TRBD1 (5 bases). The germline V gene encodes CDR1 KGHDR and CDR2 SFDVKD. The CDR3 extends over 15 amino acids. Deletions cut 1 base from V and 1 base from J, with 10 bases between. The DNA of the CDR3 is TGTGCCACCAGTGATTTTAGGGCAGGGTCCTACGAGCAGTACTTC. Its protein is CATSDFRAGSYEQYF.

The chain recombines TRBV5-6 with TRBJ2-7, with TRBD1 matching 10 bases. After removal of 2 bases from V and 2 bases from J, the junction contained 1 base not matched to a gene. CDR3 length: 14 amino acids. Germline loops: CDR1 SGHDT, CDR2 YYEEEE. The CDR3 DNA follows: TGTGCCAGCAGCTTTGGGACAGGGGCCTACGAGCAGTACTTC. Protein sequence: CASSFGTGAYEQYF.

The J gene is TRBJ2-6, the V gene TRBV19; D gene unclear. CDR1 is LNHDA and CDR2 is SQIVND in the germline V gene (reference sequence). The CDR3 is 16 residues long. Trimming removed 0 bases at V and 0 bases at J, with 6 bases between. CDR3 region: CASSIDGASGANVLTF. The CDR3 DNA is TGTGCCAGTAGTATAGATGGCGCCTCTGGGGCCAACGTCCTGACTTTC.

The gene calls are TRBV6-2 or TRBV6-3 and TRBJ2-2; 8 bases align to TRBD1. Trimming at V came to 0 bases and at J to 4 bases, leaving 1 base not matched to a gene. The CDR3 extends over 15 amino acids. Germline V gene sequence: CDR1 MNHEY, CDR2 SVGEGT. As DNA, the CDR3 is TGTGCCAGCAGTTACTCAACAGGGGGCACCGGGGAGCTGTTTTTT. Its protein product is CASSYSTGGTGELFF.

J is TRBJ2-6 and V is TRBV5-1; 9 bases agree with TRBD1. V lost 0 bases to trimming and J lost 2 bases; unmatched junction nucleotides: 6. Germline assignment: CDR1 SGHRS and CDR2 YFSETQ. The CDR3 runs to 18 residues. CDR3 residues: CASSLEGDRVAGANVLTF. DNA of the CDR3: TGCGCCAGCAGCTTGGAGGGGGACAGGGTAGCTGGGGCCAACGTCCTGACTTTC.

V gene TRBV5-1 combines with J gene TRBJ2-7; 8 nucleotides agree with TRBD1. Germline values: CDR1 SGHRS, CDR2 YFSETQ. The CDR3 runs 13 residues. With V trimmed by 5 bases and J by 3 bases, 4 bases remained unmatched. Here the CDR3 DNA reads TGCGCCAGCAGTGCCGGACAGGGCTACGAGCAGTACTTC. Amino acids: CASSAGQGYEQYF.

The V gene is TRBV5-1, the J gene TRBJ2-7; D might be TRBD1 or TRBD2, each matching 5 bases. Trimming shortened V by 0 bases and J by 4 bases, and 11 bases separated the two germline ends. The germline V gene has CDR1 SGHRS and CDR2 YFSETQ. This CDR3 contains 14 residues. The CDR3 is CASSLEVGEYEQYF. The CDR3 DNA is TGCGCCAGCAGCTTGGAGGTGGGGGAGTACGAGCAGTACTTC. Supplemented by reference TRBV5-1 and TRBJ2-7, the full variable domain reads KAGVTQTPRYLIKTRGQQVTLSCSPISGHRSVSWYQQTPGQGLQFLFEYFSETQRNKGNFPGRFSGRQFSNSRSEMNVSTLELGDSALYLCASSLEVGEYEQYFGPGTRLTVT.

This chain uses TRBV11-2 with TRBJ2-2; D is unclear. The germline V gene encodes CDR1 SGHAT and CDR2 FQNNGV. V was cut by 5 bases and J by 6 bases, with 10 bases left in between. CDR3 size: 13 residues. The CDR3 nucleotides are TGTGCCAGCAGCGCCCTCCGAGCCGGGGAGCTGTTTTTT. This codes for CASSALRAGELFF.

The genes are TRBV7-2 and TRBJ2-7; a weak D match, TRBD2 (6 bases). This CDR3 comprises 15 residues. In germline, CDR1 is SGHTA, CDR2 FQGNSA. Trimming took 6 bases from V and 0 from J, leaving 15 bases between them. The CDR3 sequence: CASSSSPGLSYEQYF. The CDR3 nucleotides are TGTGCCAGCAGTTCATCCCCGGGACTCTCCTACGAGCAGTACTTC.

CDR3 coding DNA: TGTGCCAGCAGCTCCCAAGCGGGAGGCCAAGAGACCCAGTACTTC. Translating it yields CASSSQAGGQETQYF. The chain combines TRBV7-2 with TRBJ2-5; TRBD2 matches at 9 bases. The junction had 4 bases not matched to a gene; V was cut back by 4 bases and J by 1 base. This CDR3 spans 15 amino acids. Germline V gives CDR1 SGHTA, CDR2 FQGNSA.

The J gene is TRBJ2-3, the V gene TRBV5-1; 8 positions match TRBD2. The CDR3 spans 14 residues. Germline assignment: CDR1 SGHRS and CDR2 YFSETQ. With 5 bases clipped from V and 6 bases from J, the junction kept 8 bases outside the gene matches. The CDR3 region is CASSGAGVRDTQYF. Written as DNA, the CDR3 is TGCGCCAGCAGTGGAGCGGGAGTAAGGGATACGCAGTATTTT.

J is TRBJ1-1 and V is TRBV6-2 or TRBV6-3; 7 bases align to TRBD1. From germline, CDR1 is MNHEY and CDR2 SVGEGT. The length of the CDR3 is 14 residues. V was pared by 4 bases and J by 5 bases, with 7 bases of the junction left unmatched. The DNA for the CDR3 is TGTGCCAGCAGTTCCGCAGGGGGGCATACTGAAGCTTTCTTT. Amino acids: CASSSAGGHTEAFF.